Listed below are T cell receptor beta chains from one sample, sequenced in a study of shared clonotypes between healthy human individuals. The data were produced by immunoSEQ multiplex PCR, yet TCRdb's version contains in-frame clones alone and is incomplete. The sample shows more than 400,000 clones, 60% to 80% of them seen only once. Input material: PBMCs. The receptor set was obtained from a middle-aged woman in good health. Some clones in this sample may be carry-over from other donors' samples. The CDR3 runs from the conserved cysteine through the conserved F or W.

CDR3	V	J
CATSRDSPALKGTGELFF	TRBV15	TRBJ2-2
CSVLTSGRLKQYF	TRBV29-1	TRBJ2-7
CASSQGLADPYEQYF	TRBV5-4	TRBJ2-7
CASSQVGTGDNEQFF	TRBV4-2	TRBJ2-1
CASSQRGSRGSGELFF	TRBV2	TRBJ2-2
CASNERGVNTEAFF	TRBV6-1	TRBJ1-1
CASSQRGTSFKYF	TRBV4-1	TRBJ2-3
CASSLEGQQEKLFF	TRBV7-2	TRBJ1-4
CASSPRTWDEVQYF	TRBV7-2	TRBJ2-7
CASSLAVGTSSGNTIYF	TRBV5-1	TRBJ1-3
CASSVGGSRSTGELFF	TRBV9	TRBJ2-2
CASTNQPQHF	TRBV6-5	TRBJ1-5
CASSLVRAGYEQYF	TRBV27	TRBJ2-7
CASTFGAGLSGANVLTF	TRBV28	TRBJ2-6
CASRGQGAFEQYF	TRBV6-1	TRBJ2-7
CASSLRGLAGSEQFF	TRBV4-3	TRBJ2-1
CASSFGTSGSFSYEQYF	TRBV28	.
CASSHHGGAGELFF	TRBV25-1	TRBJ2-2
CASSLRQGAELNTEAFF	TRBV19	TRBJ1-1
CASSLPRGSGRSTDTQYF	TRBV7-2	TRBJ2-3
CASSLYSGGASGGLFF	TRBV5-1	TRBJ2-2
CASSRGVGEETQYF	TRBV7-9	TRBJ2-5
CAGSLELAGVIWGEQFF	TRBV28	TRBJ2-1
CSVIQGAFTDTQYF	TRBV29-1	TRBJ2-3
CSVDGVASGSSYNEQFF	TRBV29-1	TRBJ2-1
CAWNRGGGNYEQYF	TRBV30	TRBJ2-7
CASSPNLLAGADTQYF	TRBV28	TRBJ2-3
CASRSLSGNTGELFF	TRBV28	TRBJ2-2
CASSPGRDYGYTF	TRBV18	TRBJ1-2
CASSPRGLAMTDTQYF	TRBV18	TRBJ2-3
CASSQGDTHTNTEAFF	TRBV5-4	TRBJ1-1
CASSEHFGGGAGNEQFF	TRBV6-1	TRBJ2-1
CASSPPFRQEEQFF	TRBV18	TRBJ2-1
CASSQDRVETQYF	TRBV6-6	TRBJ2-5
CAWRQSVASGSLYEQYF	TRBV30	TRBJ2-7
CASSPQNTGELFF	TRBV18	TRBJ2-2
CASSLDPSGRDLSSYEQYF	TRBV7-6	TRBJ2-7
CAISQSSGDYNEQFF	TRBV10-3	TRBJ2-1
CASSEYTDTQYF	TRBV10-1	TRBJ2-3
CASRPITGYTGELFF	TRBV19	TRBJ2-2
CSVDQAGGGETQYF	TRBV29-1	TRBJ2-5
CASSLLPGANVLTF	TRBV7-9	TRBJ2-6
CASSLNRGANEKLFF	TRBV11-2	TRBJ1-4
CASSMPSGTSDEQFF	TRBV19	TRBJ2-1